This T cell receptor beta chain came from a study of early T cells in non-severe SARS-CoV-2 infection. On the study more broadly: Sequenced bulk RNA came from whole blood that was unsorted, and chains were unpaired.

This clonotype was observed a handful of times. Its antigen is unidentified. Unique molecular identifiers (one per individual cDNA molecule) were attached. Each CDR3 protein gets one entry after TCRdb re-called the 5' RACE reads with MiXCR. The table shows 70,000 or so distinct CDR3 sequences, with roughly an eighth occurring only once. Study observations and caveats: VDJdb matching skewed toward anti-spike CD8 responses, missing private and CD4 specificities.

The germline V gene has CDR1 MNHEY and CDR2 SMNVEV (reference sequence). V was shortened by 4 bases and J by 6 bases, with 10 bases between the two germline ends. The CDR3 totals 13 residues. This sequence joins TRBV27 and TRBJ2-1; D may be TRBD1 (5 bases). Sequencing input: whole blood. This sequence was found in an adult who was a healthcare worker with PCR-confirmed SARS-CoV-2 infection or an uninfected control (not recorded which). The chain's CDR3 is CASSSTRVNEQFF. The CDR3 DNA follows: TGTGCCAGCAGTTCCACCAGGGTCAATGAGCAGTTCTTC.